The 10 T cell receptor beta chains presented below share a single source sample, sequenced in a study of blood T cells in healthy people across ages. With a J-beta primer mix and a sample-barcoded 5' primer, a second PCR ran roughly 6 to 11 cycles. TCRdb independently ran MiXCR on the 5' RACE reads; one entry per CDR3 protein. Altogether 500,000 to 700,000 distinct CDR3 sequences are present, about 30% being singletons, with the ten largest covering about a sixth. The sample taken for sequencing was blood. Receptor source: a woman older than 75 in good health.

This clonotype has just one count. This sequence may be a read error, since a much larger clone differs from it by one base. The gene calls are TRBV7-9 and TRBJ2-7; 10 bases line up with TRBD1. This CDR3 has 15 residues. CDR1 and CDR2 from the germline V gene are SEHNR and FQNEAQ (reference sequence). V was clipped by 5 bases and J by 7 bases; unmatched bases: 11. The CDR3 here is CASSRTGGGVGEQYF. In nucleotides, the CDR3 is TGTGCCAGCAGCCGGACAGGGGGGGGTGTTGGTGAGCAGTACTTC.

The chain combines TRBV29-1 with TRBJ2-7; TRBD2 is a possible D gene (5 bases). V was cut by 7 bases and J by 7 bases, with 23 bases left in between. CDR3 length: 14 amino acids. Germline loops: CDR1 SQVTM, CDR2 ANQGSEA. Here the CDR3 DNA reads TGCAGCGCTCCCGCCCGGGGTCCTTGGGATGAGCAGTACTTC. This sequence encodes CSAPARGPWDEQYF.

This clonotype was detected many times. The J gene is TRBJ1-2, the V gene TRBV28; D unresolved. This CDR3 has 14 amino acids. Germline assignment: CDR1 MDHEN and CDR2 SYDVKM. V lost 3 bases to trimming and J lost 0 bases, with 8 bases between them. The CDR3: CASSFGKPNYGYTF. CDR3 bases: TGTGCCAGCAGTTTCGGGAAGCCTAACTATGGCTACACCTTC.

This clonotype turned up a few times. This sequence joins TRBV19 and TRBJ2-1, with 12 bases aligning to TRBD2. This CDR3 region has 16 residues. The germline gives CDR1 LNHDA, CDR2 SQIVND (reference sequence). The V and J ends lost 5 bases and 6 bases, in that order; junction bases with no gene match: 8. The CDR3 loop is CASSVQGTSGRNEQFF. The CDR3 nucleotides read TGTGCCAGTAGTGTTCAGGGGACTAGCGGGCGCAATGAGCAGTTCTTC.

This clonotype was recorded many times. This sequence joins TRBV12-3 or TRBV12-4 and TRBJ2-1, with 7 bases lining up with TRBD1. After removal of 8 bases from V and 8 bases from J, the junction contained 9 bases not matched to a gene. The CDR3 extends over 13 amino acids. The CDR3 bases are TGTGCCAGCTCCTCGGACAGGCGGGATGAGCAGTTCTTC. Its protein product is CASSSDRRDEQFF.

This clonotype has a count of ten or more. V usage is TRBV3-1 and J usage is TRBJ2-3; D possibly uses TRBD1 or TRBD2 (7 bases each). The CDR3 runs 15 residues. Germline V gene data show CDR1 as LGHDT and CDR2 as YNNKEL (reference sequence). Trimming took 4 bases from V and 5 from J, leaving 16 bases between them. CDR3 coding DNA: TGTGCCAGCAGCCCAGGGGGGGGCCGTGTAGATACGCAGTATTTT. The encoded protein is CASSPGGGRVDTQYF.

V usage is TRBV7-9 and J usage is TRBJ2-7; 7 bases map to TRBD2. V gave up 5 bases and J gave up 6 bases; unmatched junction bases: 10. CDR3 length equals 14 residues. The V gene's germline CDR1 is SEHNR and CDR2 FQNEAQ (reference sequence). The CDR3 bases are TGTGCCAGCAGCGAGAAGCGGGACCCGACCGAGCAGTACTTC. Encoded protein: CASSEKRDPTEQYF.

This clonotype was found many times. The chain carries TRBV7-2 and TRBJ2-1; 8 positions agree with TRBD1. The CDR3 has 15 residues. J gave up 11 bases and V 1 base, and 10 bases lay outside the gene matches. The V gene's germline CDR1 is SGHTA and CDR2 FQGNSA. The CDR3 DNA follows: TGTGCCAGCAGCTTAGTCGGCAGGGGGCTAAATCAGCAGTTCTTC. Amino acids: CASSLVGRGLNQQFF.

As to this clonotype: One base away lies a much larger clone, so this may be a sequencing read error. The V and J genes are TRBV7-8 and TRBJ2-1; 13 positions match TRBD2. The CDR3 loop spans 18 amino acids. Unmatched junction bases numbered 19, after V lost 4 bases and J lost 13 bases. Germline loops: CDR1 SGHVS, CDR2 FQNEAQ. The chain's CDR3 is CASSSRTSGGSSGETQFF. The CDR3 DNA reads TGTGCCAGCAGCTCCAGGACTAGCGGGGGTTCTTCGGGGGAGACCCAGTTCTTC.

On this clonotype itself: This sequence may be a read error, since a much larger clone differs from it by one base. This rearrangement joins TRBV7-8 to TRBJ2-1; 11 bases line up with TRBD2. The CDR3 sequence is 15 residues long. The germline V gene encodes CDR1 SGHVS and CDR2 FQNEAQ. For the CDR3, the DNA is TGTGCCTGCAGCGAGACTAGCGGGGCCTACAATGAGCAGTTCTTC. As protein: CACSETSGAYNEQFF.